This T cell receptor beta chain emerged from a study of beta chain features in type 1 diabetes. Regarding the study as a whole: There was a moderate but significant shortening of TCRB CDR3s in all four CD4+ subsets of Type 1 diabetes patients.

V shed 0 bases and J shed 7 bases, with 9 bases lying between them. Germline loops: CDR1 LNHNV, CDR2 YYDKDF (reference sequence). This CDR3 spans 13 amino acids. The investigators reverse transcribed all of the isolated RNA, so they sequenced expressed TCRB transcripts. Assay used: immunoSEQ multiplex PCR; TCRdb lists only in-frame clones, some missing. There are approximately 170,000 clones in the sample; almost 65% occur only once, and about 0.091% lies in the top ten. A word on this clone: Its antigen is currently unknown.

The chain links TRBV15 to TRBJ1-2, with D hard to call. The receptor was isolated from a man younger than 40 with type 1 diabetes. Sequencing used naive CD4+ T cells from blood. As DNA, the CDR3 is TGTGCCACCAGCAGAGATCTTGAGGCTGGCTACACCTTC. This translates into CATSRDLEAGYTF.